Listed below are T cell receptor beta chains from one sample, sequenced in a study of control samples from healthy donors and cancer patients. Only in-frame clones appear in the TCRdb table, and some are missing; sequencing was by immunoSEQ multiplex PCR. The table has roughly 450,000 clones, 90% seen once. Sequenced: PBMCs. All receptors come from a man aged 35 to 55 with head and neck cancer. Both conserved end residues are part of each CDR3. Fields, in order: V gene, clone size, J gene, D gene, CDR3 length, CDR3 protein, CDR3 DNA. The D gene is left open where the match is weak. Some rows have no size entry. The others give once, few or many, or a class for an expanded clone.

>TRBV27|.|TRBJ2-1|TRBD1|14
CASLRQGASNEQFF
TGTGCCAGCCTCAGGCAGGGGGCAAGCAATGAGCAGTTCTTC
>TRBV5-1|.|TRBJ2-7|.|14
CASSVTTGSYEQYF
TGCGCCAGCAGCGTAACTACAGGGTCCTACGAGCAGTACTTC
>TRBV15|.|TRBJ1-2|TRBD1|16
CATSPPGQILNYGYTF
TGTGCCACCAGTCCCCCGGGACAGATCTTAAACTATGGCTACACCTTC
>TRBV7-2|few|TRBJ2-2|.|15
CASSFNYRNTGELFF
TGTGCCAGCAGCTTCAATTACAGGAACACCGGGGAGCTGTTTTTT
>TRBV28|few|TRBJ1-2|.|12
CASSFKGYGYTF
TGTGCCAGCAGTTTTAAAGGCTATGGCTACACCTTC
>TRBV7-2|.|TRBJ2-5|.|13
CAGLSADEETQYF
TGTGCCGGCCTTTCGGCTGATGAAGAGACCCAGTACTTC
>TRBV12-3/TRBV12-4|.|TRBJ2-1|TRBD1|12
CASSDRGDEQFF
TGTGCCAGTTCGGACAGGGGTGACGAGCAGTTCTTC
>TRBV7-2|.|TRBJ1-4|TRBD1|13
CASSLDRDEKLFF
TGTGCCAGCAGCTTGGACAGGGATGAAAAACTGTTTTTT
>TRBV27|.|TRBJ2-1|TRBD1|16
CASSRFRDRGGNEQFF
TGTGCCAGCAGTAGATTCCGGGACAGGGGGGGCAATGAGCAGTTCTTC
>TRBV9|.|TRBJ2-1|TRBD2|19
CASSAPIGSGLSSYNEQFF
TGTGCCAGCAGCGCCCCCATAGGTAGCGGGCTTAGCTCCTACAATGAGCAGTTCTTC
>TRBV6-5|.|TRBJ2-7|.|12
CASSYSRGEQYF
TGTGCCAGCAGTTACTCTAGGGGCGAGCAGTACTTC
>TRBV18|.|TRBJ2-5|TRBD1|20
CASSPLLAEGQGIFQETQYF
TGTGCCAGCTCTCCGTTGCTGGCTGAAGGACAGGGGATATTCCAAGAGACCCAGTACTTC
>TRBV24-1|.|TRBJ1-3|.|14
CATSDPISGNTIYF
TGTGCCACCAGTGATCCTATTTCCGGAAACACCATATATTTT
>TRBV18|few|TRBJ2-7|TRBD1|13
CASLLDRGLEQYF
TGTGCCAGCTTACTGGACAGGGGGCTCGAGCAGTACTTC
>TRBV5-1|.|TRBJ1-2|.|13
CASSFPGGDGYTF
TGCGCCAGCAGCTTCCCAGGAGGGGACGGCTACACCTTC
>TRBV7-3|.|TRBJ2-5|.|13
CASSLGQQETQYF
TGTGCCAGCAGCCTGGGGCAGCAGGAGACCCAGTACTTC
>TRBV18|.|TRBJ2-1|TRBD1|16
CASSPPGTGNYNEQFF
TGTGCCAGCTCACCACCCGGGACAGGAAACTACAATGAGCAGTTCTTC
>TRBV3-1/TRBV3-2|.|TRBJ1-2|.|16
CASSPLAAGANYGYTF
TGTGCCAGCAGCCCCCTCGCGGCAGGCGCTAACTATGGCTACACCTTC
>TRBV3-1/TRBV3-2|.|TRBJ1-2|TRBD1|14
CASSLKGAGKGYTF
TGTGCCAGCAGCCTAAAGGGGGCAGGGAAGGGCTACACCTTC
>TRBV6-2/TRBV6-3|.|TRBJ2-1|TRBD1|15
CASSYRQGTYNEQFF
TGTGCCAGCAGTTACCGACAGGGCACCTACAATGAGCAGTTCTTC
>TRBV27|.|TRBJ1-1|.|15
CASSLSALMNTEAFF
TGTGCCAGCAGTTTATCGGCACTCATGAACACTGAAGCTTTCTTT
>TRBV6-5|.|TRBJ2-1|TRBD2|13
CASRMSGKYEQFF
TGTGCCAGCAGGATGAGCGGGAAATATGAGCAGTTCTTC
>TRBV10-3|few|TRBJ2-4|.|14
CAISEGAAKNIQYF
TGTGCCATCAGTGAGGGGGCAGCCAAAAACATTCAGTACTTC
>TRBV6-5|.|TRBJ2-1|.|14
CASSGGPINDEQFF
TGTGCCAGCAGCGGGGGACCAATCAACGATGAGCAGTTCTTC
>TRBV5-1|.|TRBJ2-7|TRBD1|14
CASSPQGDTYEQYF
TGCGCCAGCAGCCCCCAGGGGGACACCTACGAGCAGTACTTC
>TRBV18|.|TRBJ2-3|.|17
CASSPQSGNRAADTQYF
TGTGCCAGCTCACCACAGTCGGGGAACAGGGCGGCAGATACGCAGTATTTT
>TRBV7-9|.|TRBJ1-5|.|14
CASSFLGGNQPQHF
TGTGCCAGCAGCTTCCTTGGGGGTAATCAGCCCCAGCATTTT
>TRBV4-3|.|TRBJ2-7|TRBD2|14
CASSQDLGGYEQYF
TGCGCCAGCAGCCAAGATCTCGGGGGGTACGAGCAGTACTTC
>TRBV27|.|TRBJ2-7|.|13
CASSLSGTIEQYF
TGTGCCAGCAGTTTATCGGGGACCATCGAGCAGTACTTC
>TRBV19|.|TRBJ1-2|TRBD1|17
CASSIDSRGTGKGGYTF
TGTGCCAGTAGTATAGATTCTCGAGGGACAGGAAAAGGAGGCTACACCTTC
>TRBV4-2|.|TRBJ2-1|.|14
CASSQLNRGGEQFF
TGTGCCAGCAGCCAATTAAACAGGGGAGGCGAGCAGTTCTTC
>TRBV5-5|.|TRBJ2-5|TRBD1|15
CASSLGQGGQETQYF
TGTGCCAGCAGCTTGGGACAGGGGGGGCAAGAGACCCAGTACTTC
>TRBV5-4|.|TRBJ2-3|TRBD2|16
CASSLLAGGITDTQYF
TGTGCCAGCAGCTTACTAGCGGGGGGTATCACAGATACGCAGTATTTT
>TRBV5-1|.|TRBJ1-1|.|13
CASGSNMNTEAFF
TGCGCCAGCGGCTCCAATATGAACACTGAAGCTTTCTTT
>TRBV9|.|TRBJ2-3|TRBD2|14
CASSYGLAEDTQYF
TGTGCCAGCAGCTATGGACTAGCGGAAGATACGCAGTATTTT
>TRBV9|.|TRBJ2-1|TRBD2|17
CASSVSSEGGPYNEQFF
TGTGCCAGCAGCGTATCTTCCGAGGGAGGGCCGTACAATGAGCAGTTCTTC
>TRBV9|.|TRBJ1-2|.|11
CASSAYVGYTF
TGTGCCAGCAGCGCCTATGTTGGCTACACCTTC
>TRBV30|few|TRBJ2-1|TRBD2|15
CACGSQLAGGNEQFF
TGTGCCTGCGGGAGCCAACTAGCGGGAGGCAATGAGCAGTTCTTC
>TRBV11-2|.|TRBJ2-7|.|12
CASSFGPDEQYF
TGTGCCAGCAGCTTTGGTCCCGACGAGCAGTACTTC
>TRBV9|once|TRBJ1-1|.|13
CASSAPSNTEAFF
TGTGCCAGCAGCGCACCCTCGAACACTGAAGCTTTCTTT
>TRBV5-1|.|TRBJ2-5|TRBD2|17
CASSLNPGTSRGATQYF
TGCGCCAGCAGCTTGAACCCGGGGACTAGCAGAGGAGCGACCCAGTACTTC
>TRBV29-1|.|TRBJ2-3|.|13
CSGGLLPTDTQYF
TGCAGCGGGGGCCTACTACCCACAGATACGCAGTATTTT
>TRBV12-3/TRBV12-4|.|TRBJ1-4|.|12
CASSPGREKLFF
TGTGCCAGCAGTCCCGGGCGAGAAAAACTGTTTTTT
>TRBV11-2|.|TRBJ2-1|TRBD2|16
CASSLFGREPYNEQFF
TGTGCCAGCAGCCTCTTCGGGCGGGAGCCCTACAATGAGCAGTTCTTC
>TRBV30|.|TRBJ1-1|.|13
CAWSGERDTEAFF
TGTGCCTGGAGTGGGGAGAGGGACACTGAAGCTTTCTTT
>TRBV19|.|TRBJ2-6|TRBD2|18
CASSWTSGGLSGANVLTF
TGTGCCAGTAGTTGGACTAGCGGGGGACTCTCTGGGGCCAACGTCCTGACTTTC
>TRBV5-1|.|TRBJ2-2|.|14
CASSLAGTTGELFF
TGCGCCAGCAGCTTGGCGGGAACCACCGGGGAGCTGTTTTTT
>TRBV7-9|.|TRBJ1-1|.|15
CASSSFGGGEPEAFF
TGTGCCAGCAGCAGCTTCGGCGGGGGGGAGCCTGAAGCTTTCTTT
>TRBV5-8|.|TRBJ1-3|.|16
CASSFPRPASGNTIYF
TGTGCCAGCAGCTTTCCTAGGCCCGCTTCTGGAAACACCATATATTTT